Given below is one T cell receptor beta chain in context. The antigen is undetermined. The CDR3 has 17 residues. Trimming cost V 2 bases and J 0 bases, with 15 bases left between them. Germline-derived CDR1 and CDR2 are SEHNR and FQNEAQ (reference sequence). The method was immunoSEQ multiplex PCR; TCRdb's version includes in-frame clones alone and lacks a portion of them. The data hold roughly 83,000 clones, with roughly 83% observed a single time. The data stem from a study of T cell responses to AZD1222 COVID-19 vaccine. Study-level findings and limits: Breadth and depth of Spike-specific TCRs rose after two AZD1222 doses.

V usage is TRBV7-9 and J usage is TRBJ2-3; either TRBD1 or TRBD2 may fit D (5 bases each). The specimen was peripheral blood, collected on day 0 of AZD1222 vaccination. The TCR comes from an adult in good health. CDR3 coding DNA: TGTGCCAGCAGCTTATATTCCGGGACGGCGAGCACAGATACGCAGTATTTT. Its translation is CASSLYSGTASTDTQYF. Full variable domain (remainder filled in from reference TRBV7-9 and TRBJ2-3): DTGVSQNPRHKITKRGQNVTFRCDPISEHNRLYWYRQTLGQGPEFLTYFQNEAQLEKSRLLSDRFSAERPKGSFSTLEIQRTEQGDSAMYLCASSLYSGTASTDTQYFGPGTRLTVL.